This T cell receptor beta chain appears in the sequencing data of a study of Graves' ophthalmopathy and Graves' hyperthyroidism. General study points: Most thyroid-expanded clonotypes exceeding 0.001 frequency were also found in blood. The model forecast ophthalmopathy progression, reaching roughly 64% sensitivity and about 75% specificity.

Researchers took RNA transcripts and amplified TCR beta CDR3 regions from them. Following a first-round RT-PCR that used HTBI primers, a second-round multiplex PCR was carried out. TCRdb reprocessed the multiplex PCR reads with MiXCR, giving one entry per CDR3 protein. The profile covers approximately 45,000 distinct CDR3 sequences, with about 50% appearing a single time and around 25% taken by the ten largest. The starting material, approximately 10 ml of fresh peripheral blood, provided the PBMCs. This CDR3 is 16 amino acids long. Germline values: CDR1 MNHNY, CDR2 SVGAGI (reference sequence). The germline V and J ends were trimmed by 6 bases and 3 bases, with 20 bases remaining between them. As concerns this clonotype: Its antigen is not identified.

The sequenced sample consisted of peripheral blood. This chain connects TRBV6-6 to TRBJ1-1; D possibly corresponds to TRBD1 (5 bases). The sequence was obtained from an adult man with Graves' ophthalmopathy. CDR3 residues: CASRDPGTGIDTEAFF. CDR3 nucleotide sequence: TGTGCCAGCAGGGACCCTGGGACCGGGATCGACACTGAAGCTTTCTTT.